These 24 T cell receptor beta chains originate from one sample sequenced in a study of cytomegalovirus exposure and HLA in healthy donors. Assay used: immunoSEQ multiplex PCR; TCRdb lists only in-frame clones, some missing. The sample has about 240,000 clones, 75% to 90% seen once. Input material: PBMCs. The origin of the receptors is a woman in her 30s in good health and CMV-seropositive.

The gene calls are TRBV27 and TRBJ1-1; D remains unclear. Germline V CDR1 and CDR2: MNHEY, SMNVEV (reference sequence). V was clipped by 1 base and J by 5 bases, with 8 bases between them. The CDR3 totals 13 residues. The CDR3 region is CASSLFTGTEAFF. The CDR3 region has the DNA TGTGCCAGCAGTTTATTTACGGGGACTGAAGCTTTCTTT.

The rearrangement uses TRBV5-4 and TRBJ2-1; 8 positions match TRBD2. Trimming at V came to 0 bases and at J to 8 bases, leaving 7 bases not matched to a gene. The CDR3 is 15 amino acids. Germline values: CDR1 SGHNT, CDR2 YYREEE (reference sequence). CDR3 sequence: CASSLAVAGFDEQFF. In nucleotides, the CDR3 is TGTGCCAGCAGCTTGGCAGTAGCGGGATTCGATGAGCAGTTCTTC.

This chain joins TRBV2 and TRBJ1-3; possibly TRBD1 for D (5 bases). The CDR3 is 17 residues long. Germline V CDR1 and CDR2: SNHLY, FYNNEI. V shed 2 bases and J shed 4 bases, with 18 bases lying between them. As DNA, the CDR3 is TGTGCCAGCAGTGAATCTGAGGCAGGGTATTTAGGAAACACCATATATTTT. Translated: CASSESEAGYLGNTIYF.

The chain combines TRBV19 with TRBJ2-5; TRBD2 aligns across 11 bases. Germline-derived CDR1 and CDR2 are LNHDA and SQIVND (reference sequence). CDR3 length: 15 residues. V lost 0 bases to trimming and J lost 4 bases; unmatched junction nucleotides: 1. The CDR3 loop reads CASSIEGTSGETQYF. CDR3 nucleotide sequence: TGTGCCAGTAGTATAGAGGGGACTAGCGGAGAGACCCAGTACTTC.

The rearrangement links TRBV6-1 to TRBJ2-4; 7 bases agree with TRBD2. The CDR3 runs to 13 residues. The ends lost 4 bases at V and 4 bases at J; junction bases unmatched: 1. The germline CDR1 and CDR2 sequences are MNHNS and SASEGT. CDR3 amino acids: CASSVGGKNIQYF. DNA of the CDR3: TGTGCCAGCAGTGTGGGGGGGAAAAACATTCAGTACTTC.

The V call is TRBV5-4, the J call TRBJ2-7, with TRBD1 matching 7 bases. This CDR3 has 12 amino acids. The germline CDR1 and CDR2 sequences are SGHNT and YYREEE (reference sequence). V shed 6 bases and J 4 bases; nucleotides not matched to a gene: 4. CDR3 protein: CASTRQGYEQYF. The CDR3 DNA reads TGTGCCAGCACCAGACAGGGTTACGAGCAGTACTTC.

The chain combines TRBV7-3 with TRBJ1-2, with 10 nucleotides matching TRBD1. CDR1 SGHTA and CDR2 FQGTGA come from the germline V gene. V lost 5 bases, J lost 5 bases, and 20 bases stayed unmatched. CDR3 size: 19 residues. The CDR3: CASSRTTGTGDLFWYGYTF. In DNA form, the CDR3 reads TGTGCCAGCAGCCGAACAACGGGGACAGGGGACCTGTTTTGGTATGGCTACACCTTC. The variable domain in full, with the rest retrieved from reference TRBV7-3 and TRBJ1-2, is GAGVSQTPSNKVTEKGKYVELRCDPISGHTALYWYRQSLGQGPEFLIYFQGTGAADDSGLPNDRFFAVRPEGSVSTLKIQRTERGDSAVYLCASSRTTGTGDLFWYGYTFGSGTRLTVV.

This rearrangement joins TRBV5-1 to TRBJ2-3; 14 bases match TRBD2. CDR3 length: 17 residues. CDR1 is SGHRS and CDR2 is YFSETQ in the germline V gene. The V gene end was trimmed by 3 bases and the J gene end by 6 bases; junction bases not matched to a gene: 9. CDR3 residues: CASSSIPGLAGADTQYF. DNA for the CDR3: TGCGCCAGCAGCTCTATACCGGGACTAGCGGGAGCGGATACGCAGTATTTT. The complete variable domain, with remaining parts taken from reference TRBV5-1 and TRBJ2-3, reads KAGVTQTPRYLIKTRGQQVTLSCSPISGHRSVSWYQQTPGQGLQFLFEYFSETQRNKGNFPGRFSGRQFSNSRSEMNVSTLELGDSALYLCASSSIPGLAGADTQYFGPGTRLTVL.

The genes are TRBV28 and TRBJ2-7; D is perhaps TRBD1 (5 bases). The length of the CDR3 is 16 residues. Germline CDR1 and CDR2: MDHEN and SYDVKM. V was trimmed by 5 bases and J by 2 bases, leaving 19 bases between them. The CDR3 DNA is TGTGCCAGCAGTCCACAAGGGGCGGTCCTACCCTACGAGCAGTACTTC. As protein: CASSPQGAVLPYEQYF.

The chain has TRBV27 and TRBJ1-1, with a tentative D call TRBD1 (5 bases). CDR3 length: 15 amino acids. V was trimmed by 7 bases and J by 3 bases, leaving 18 bases between them. CDR1 is MNHEY, CDR2 SMNVEV, per germline (reference sequence). This chain's CDR3 is CASNPAGVGDTEAFF. In DNA, the CDR3 is TGTGCCAGCAACCCCGCGGGAGTAGGGGACACTGAAGCTTTCTTT.

The chain employs TRBV6-5 and TRBJ2-7; TRBD1 or TRBD2 may be the D gene (6 bases each). Germline lookup yields CDR1 MNHEY and CDR2 SVGAGI. The CDR3 extends over 14 amino acids. Trimming cost V 6 bases and J 3 bases, with 15 bases left between them. This chain's CDR3 is CASSYGGRNYEQYF. As DNA, the CDR3 is TGTGCCAGCAGCTACGGGGGCAGGAACTACGAGCAGTACTTC.

The rearrangement links TRBV9 to TRBJ2-1; D unresolved. The CDR3 loop spans 14 amino acids. The germline gives CDR1 SGDLS, CDR2 YYNGEE. The V gene lost 0 bases and the J gene lost 4 bases, with 8 bases spanning the gap. The DNA of the CDR3 is TGTGCCAGCAGCGTAGGGCCTAGATACAATGAGCAGTTCTTC. It codes for CASSVGPRYNEQFF.

The chain is built from TRBV5-6 and TRBJ2-7, with a tentative D call TRBD1 (5 bases). Germline V gives CDR1 SGHDT, CDR2 YYEEEE. V gave up 8 bases and J gave up 3 bases, with 18 bases separating them. This CDR3 contains 14 residues. The CDR3 DNA follows: TGTGCCAGTCTGTCGGCAGGGCGTATCTACGAGCAGTACTTC. As protein: CASLSAGRIYEQYF.

This chain connects TRBV14 to TRBJ2-3; maybe TRBD2 (5 bases). Germline V gives CDR1 SGHDN, CDR2 FVKESK. The CDR3 covers 17 residues. Deletions cut 1 base from V and 2 bases from J, with 16 bases between. The CDR3 DNA reads TGTGCCAGCAGCCAAGGACGGCGGGTCGGGTACACAGATACGCAGTATTTT. Its translation: CASSQGRRVGYTDTQYF. Complete variable domain (other parts from reference TRBV14 and TRBJ2-3): EAGVTQFPSHSVIEKGQTVTLRCDPISGHDNLYWYRRVMGKEIKFLLHFVKESKQDESGMPNNRFLAERTGGTYSTLKVQPAELEDSGVYFCASSQGRRVGYTDTQYFGPGTRLTVL.

This chain links TRBV11-2 with TRBJ2-7; 7 bases fit TRBD1. Germline loops: CDR1 SGHAT, CDR2 FQNNGV. This CDR3 is built from 13 residues. With V trimmed by 3 bases and J by 7 bases, 6 bases remained unmatched. The CDR3 nucleotides read TGTGCCAGCAGCTTCGGGACAGCGGAGGAGCAGTACTTC. It encodes CASSFGTAEEQYF.

This rearrangement joins TRBV4-1 to TRBJ2-7, with 7 nucleotides matching TRBD1. Germline V gene data show CDR1 as MGHRA and CDR2 as YSYEKL. This CDR3 comprises 16 residues. V gave up 4 bases and J gave up 0 bases; unmatched junction bases: 9. CDR3 loop: CASSPRDRASSYEQYF. In nucleotides, the CDR3 is TGCGCCAGCAGCCCCCGAGACAGGGCGAGCTCCTACGAGCAGTACTTC.

The rearrangement uses TRBV6-6 and TRBJ1-2, with D hard to call. Trimming pared 2 bases from V and 4 bases from J, leaving 14 bases between. This CDR3 spans 15 amino acids. Germline CDR1 MNHNY, CDR2 SVGAGI (reference sequence). This CDR3 reads CASSYDWSSSYGYTF. DNA for the CDR3: TGTGCCAGCAGTTACGATTGGAGCAGCTCCTATGGCTACACCTTC.

This clone was recorded a few times. This chain uses TRBV6-1 with TRBJ2-1; 10 nucleotides align to TRBD2. Trimming at V came to 6 bases and at J to 4 bases, leaving 6 bases not matched to a gene. The CDR3 spans 15 residues. The V gene's germline CDR1 is MNHNS and CDR2 SASEGT. The CDR3 DNA sequence: TGTGCCAGCAGCTCCAGCGGGGGGGAATACAATGAGCAGTTCTTC. Translation gives CASSSSGGEYNEQFF.

The rearrangement links TRBV4-1 to TRBJ1-3, with TRBD1 matching 7 bases. The CDR3 consists of 15 residues. Germline V gene lookup returns CDR1 MGHRA and CDR2 YSYEKL. The V and J ends lost 6 bases and 2 bases, in that order; junction bases with no gene match: 7. This CDR3 reads CASRPQGSAGNTIYF. The CDR3 DNA is TGCGCCAGCAGACCACAGGGGTCCGCTGGAAACACCATATATTTT.

The rearrangement links TRBV2 to TRBJ1-5; TRBD1 matches 10 bases. The CDR3 has 18 residues. The V and J ends lost 4 bases and 5 bases, in that order; junction bases with no gene match: 14. Per germline, CDR1 SNHLY and CDR2 FYNNEI. Written as DNA, the CDR3 is TGTGCCAGCAGTGCCCGTCTAATAGGGACAGGGGTACATCAGCCCCAGCATTTT. Its protein product is CASSARLIGTGVHQPQHF.

The rearrangement uses TRBV5-1 and TRBJ2-7; tentatively, D is TRBD2 (6 bases). The V and J ends lost 1 base and 2 bases respectively, with 10 bases between them. CDR1 and CDR2 (germline): SGHRS, YFSETQ. CDR3 length equals 14 residues. CDR3 in DNA: TGCGCCAGCAGCTTGCACGGGGGAGCCTACGAGCAGTACTTC. Amino acid sequence: CASSLHGGAYEQYF.

J is TRBJ2-3 and V is TRBV5-6; D unclear. The V end lost 5 bases, the J end lost 2 bases, and 12 bases lay between the germline ends. The germline V gene encodes CDR1 SGHDT and CDR2 YYEEEE. The CDR3 contains 14 residues. The CDR3 DNA sequence: TGTGCCAGCAGGCTGGGCAGGATCACAGATACGCAGTATTTT. Translation: CASRLGRITDTQYF.

The chain employs TRBV2 and TRBJ1-1, with 7 positions matching TRBD1. From germline, CDR1 is SNHLY and CDR2 FYNNEI. The CDR3 runs 15 residues. J lost 10 bases, V lost 2 bases, and 13 bases had no gene match. CDR3: CASSERVRDRKGAFF. Here the CDR3 DNA reads TGTGCCAGCAGTGAAAGGGTCAGGGACAGAAAAGGAGCTTTCTTT. Full variable domain (outside the CDR3, taken from reference TRBV2 and TRBJ1-1): EPEVTQTPSHQVTQMGQEVILRCVPISNHLYFYWYRQILGQKVEFLVSFYNNEISEKSEIFDDQFSVERPDGSNFTLKIRSTKLEDSAMYFCASSERVRDRKGAFFGQGTRLTVV.

The chain employs TRBV7-2 and TRBJ1-2; D is perhaps TRBD1 (5 bases). The germline V gene encodes CDR1 SGHTA and CDR2 FQGNSA. The germline V and J ends were trimmed by 5 bases and 8 bases, with 21 bases remaining between them. The CDR3 contains 15 residues. CDR3 DNA sequence: TGTGCCAGCAGCCAGGGCGGAGGGGTGCCGAACGGCTACACCTTC. As protein: CASSQGGGVPNGYTF.